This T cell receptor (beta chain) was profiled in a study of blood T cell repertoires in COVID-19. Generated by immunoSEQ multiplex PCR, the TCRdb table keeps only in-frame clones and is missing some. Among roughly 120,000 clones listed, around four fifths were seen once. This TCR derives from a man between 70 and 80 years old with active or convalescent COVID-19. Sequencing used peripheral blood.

The CDR3 sequence is CASSIGTGGDHYGYTF. CDR3 nucleotides: TGTGCCAGCAGTATCGGGACAGGGGGCGACCACTATGGCTACACCTTC. The chain combines TRBV27 with TRBJ1-2, with 12 positions matching TRBD1. The CDR3 loop spans 16 amino acids. With V trimmed by 5 bases and J by 3 bases, 7 bases remained unmatched. Germline lookup yields CDR1 MNHEY and CDR2 SMNVEV (reference sequence).